These 2 T cell receptor beta chains came from one sample sequenced in a study of shared clonotypes between healthy human individuals. Method: immunoSEQ multiplex PCR; TCRdb's copy keeps in-frame clones and lacks some. Of about 2 million clones listed, roughly 94% are singletons. The sequenced sample was naive CD4+ T cells sorted from blood. Subset: CD45RA+ positively selected. Receptors originate from a man between 18 and 29 years old in good health.

This clone was found once. V usage is TRBV11-2 and J usage is TRBJ2-1; 8 bases agree with TRBD1. The V and J ends lost 10 bases and 3 bases, in that order; junction bases with no gene match: 8. This CDR3 spans 14 amino acids. Germline V lookup: CDR1 SGHAT, CDR2 FQNNGV. The DNA of the CDR3 is TGTGCCATCCGTCGGACAGGGAGCTACAATGAGCAGTTCTTC. Translating it yields CAIRRTGSYNEQFF.

The chain has TRBV10-1 and TRBJ2-3; no reliable D call. The CDR3 loop spans 10 amino acids. Trimming pared 6 bases from V and 4 bases from J, leaving 2 bases between. The germline gives CDR1 WNHNN, CDR2 SYGVQD (reference sequence). DNA of the CDR3: TGCGCCAGCAGGGCAGATACGCAGTATTTT. This gives the protein CASRADTQYF.